This TCR beta chain was sequenced in a study of blood T cell repertoires in COVID-19. For the study at large: The origin of the acute and convalescent COVID-19 samples was the United States, Italy and Spain. PBMCs, B-cell-depleted T cells, or T cells were the source of the cDNA or gDNA that made up the material.

The CDR3 contains 14 residues. Trimming removed 6 bases at V and 2 bases at J, with 14 bases between. Germline V gene sequence: CDR1 SEHNR, CDR2 FQNEAQ (reference sequence). Original methodology: Estimates of nucleated cell counts were drawn from the amplification of reference gene primers. The method was immunoSEQ multiplex PCR; TCRdb's version includes in-frame clones alone and lacks a portion of them. The V and J calls and clone size are taken from that table; D and trimming were inferred from the DNA. The data show approximately 74,000 clones, roughly three quarters seen once. Sequenced: peripheral blood. This chain connects TRBV7-9 to TRBJ2-7; D is perhaps TRBD1 (6 bases). This sequence originates from a man in his 60s with acute or convalescent COVID-19. The CDR3 nucleotides are TGTGCCAGCAGGCCCAGACAGGCCACCTACGAGCAGTACTTC. Protein product: CASRPRQATYEQYF.